Sequencing of this T cell receptor beta chain was carried out in a study of T-cell reconstitution after alpha-beta-depleted transplantation in children. Findings of the study overall: It was reported that alpha-beta T cells came from several hundred expanded graft clones (about two months after transplant). Elevated TCRbeta diversity at day 60 was traced, in some patients, to surviving recipient T cells and thymic progenitors.

The V and J ends lost 0 bases and 5 bases respectively, with 14 bases between them. The CDR3 covers 16 residues. Per germline, CDR1 MGHRA and CDR2 YSYEKL. This clonotype showed up many times. Its antigen is still unknown. Preparing the TCRbeta library involved the use of unique molecular identifiers. TCRdb passed the PCR reads through MiXCR, listing each CDR3 protein once. Of 45,000 to 55,000 distinct CDR3 sequences listed, 9.2% are singletons. The source material was PBMCs, mostly from graft donor cells, sampled 60 days after TCRalphabeta/CD19-depleted stem cell transplant. The genes are TRBV4-1 and TRBJ1-3; D is unresolved. The receptor comes from a male patient aged 2-10 years who had a stem cell transplant for chronic granulomatous disease, so the T cells may come from the graft donor. As DNA, the CDR3 is TGCGCCAGCAGCCAAGATCACGAGGGCGGGAGAAACACCATATATTTT. Translated, it gives CASSQDHEGGRNTIYF.